What follows is one T cell receptor (beta chain) and its context. Trimming pared 5 bases from V and 4 bases from J, leaving 12 bases between. The CDR3 sequence is 13 residues long. Germline lookup yields CDR1 LNHDA and CDR2 SQIVND (reference sequence). This sample was included in a study of blood T cell repertoires in COVID-19. Study-level information: COVID-19 samples, acute and convalescent, were from the United States, Italy and Spain.

Two negative PCRs, clearance, or symptom resolution characterized the recovered Cohort 3 donors. Per the study methods: Reference gene primers were amplified, and this amplification served to estimate nucleated cell counts. TCRdb keeps only in-frame clones here, not all; method: immunoSEQ multiplex PCR. V, J and clone size are taken as reported in that table, and D and trimming were inferred from the DNA itself. The profile shows about 250,000 clones, 85% to 90% of them singletons. The chain employs TRBV19 and TRBJ2-7; a possible D gene is TRBD1 (7 bases). The source material was PBMCs or T cells enriched from blood (not recorded which). This clonotype originated in a man aged 35 to 55 who had recovered from COVID-19. CDR3 amino acids: CASSPQGGYEQYF. The CDR3 region has the DNA TGTGCCAGTAGTCCGCAGGGGGGATACGAGCAGTACTTC. The full variable domain, in which reference TRBV19 and TRBJ2-7 provide the parts outside the CDR3, is DGGITQSPKYLFRKEGQNVTLSCEQNLNHDAMYWYRQDPGQGLRLIYYSQIVNDFQKGDIAEGYSVSREKKESFPLTVTSAQKNPTAFYLCASSPQGGYEQYFGPGTRLTVT.